Below are 8 T cell receptor beta chains sequenced from a single sample in a study of early stage breast cancer tumors. Generated by immunoSEQ multiplex PCR, the TCRdb table keeps only in-frame clones and is missing some. Of about 53,000 clones listed, 75% to 95% are singletons. Sequencing was performed on blood. The receptor source for this set is an older person with breast cancer.

About this clone: The same CDR3 can be traced to other DNA sequences in this sample. The CDR3: CASSPNQDRGGYTF. DNA for the CDR3: TGTGCCAGCTCACCAAACCAGGACAGGGGTGGCTACACCTTC. The chain is built from TRBV18 and TRBJ1-2; 9 bases line up with TRBD1. The germline CDR1 and CDR2 sequences are KGHSH and LQKENI. J gave up 7 bases and V 2 bases, and 5 bases lay outside the gene matches. The CDR3 is 14 amino acids.

V usage is TRBV7-3 and J usage is TRBJ2-2, with unresolved D. Trimming took 5 bases from V and 4 from J, leaving 8 bases between them. Germline lookup yields CDR1 SGHTA and CDR2 FQGTGA. The CDR3 is made up of 13 amino acids. CDR3 residues: CASSQQVTGELFF. CDR3 sequence (DNA): TGTGCCAGCAGCCAGCAGGTCACCGGGGAGCTGTTTTTT.

This clone was detected only once. The chain employs TRBV7-2 and TRBJ2-7, with 7 bases fitting TRBD1. The CDR3 is 15 residues long. J gave up 1 base and V 1 base, and 4 bases lay outside the gene matches. The germline V gene has CDR1 SGHTA and CDR2 FQGNSA. CDR3 bases: TGTGCCAGCAGCTTAGATGGCAGGGGGTCCTACGAGCAGTACTTC. This sequence encodes CASSLDGRGSYEQYF. Combining the CDR3 with reference TRBV7-2 and TRBJ2-7 gives the whole variable domain GAGVSQSPSNKVTEKGKDVELRCDPISGHTALYWYRQSLGQGLEFLIYFQGNSAPDKSGLPSDRFSAERTGGSVSTLTIQRTQQEDSAVYLCASSLDGRGSYEQYFGPGTRLTVT.

This chain connects TRBV9 to TRBJ2-1, with TRBD2 as a possible D gene (6 bases). V lost 3 bases and J 6 bases, leaving 10 bases between the germline ends. The V gene's germline CDR1 is SGDLS and CDR2 YYNGEE. CDR3 length: 13 amino acids. CDR3 protein: CASSALGGNEQFF. The CDR3 DNA reads as TGTGCCAGCAGCGCCTTGGGGGGCAATGAGCAGTTCTTC.

The gene calls are TRBV5-8 and TRBJ2-7; D is perhaps TRBD2 (6 bases). The V gene lost 1 base and the J gene lost 5 bases, with 10 bases spanning the gap. The CDR3 is 13 amino acids. Germline CDR1 reads SGHTS; CDR2 reads YDEGEE. The CDR3 is CASSLYGGNEQYF. The CDR3 nucleotides are TGTGCCAGCAGCTTGTATGGGGGGAACGAGCAGTACTTC.

CDR3 amino acids: CASSLTGTGSYGYTF. For the CDR3, the DNA is TGTGCCAGCTCACTCACCGGGACAGGGTCCTATGGCTACACCTTC. The chain is built from TRBV18 and TRBJ1-2; 9 nucleotides line up with TRBD1. Per germline, CDR1 KGHSH and CDR2 LQKENI. The CDR3 runs 15 residues. The V segment lost 4 bases and the J segment 4 bases; nucleotides outside the gene matches: 7.

The V call is TRBV6-5, the J call TRBJ1-6; D is perhaps TRBD1 (6 bases). The V gene's germline CDR1 is MNHEY and CDR2 SVGAGI. Trimming took off 11 bases at V and 6 bases at J, with 14 bases between the two ends. This CDR3 has 13 amino acids. The DNA for the CDR3 is TGTGCCGGGGGCAGGGCCATTAATTCACCCCTCCACTTT. Amino acid sequence: CAGGRAINSPLHF.

This sequence joins TRBV30 and TRBJ2-1; 10 nucleotides agree with TRBD2. The trim removed 0 bases at V and 9 bases at J, leaving 5 bases unmatched. The CDR3 loop spans 14 amino acids. Germline V gene data show CDR1 as GTSNPN and CDR2 as SVGIG (reference sequence). Here the CDR3 reads CAWSVHPSGSEQFF. In DNA form, the CDR3 reads TGTGCCTGGAGTGTACATCCTAGCGGGAGTGAGCAGTTCTTC.